The 21 T cell receptor beta chains in this list originate from one sample, sequenced in a study of blood T cell repertoires in COVID-19. Measured with immunoSEQ multiplex PCR; TCRdb has only the in-frame clones, and not every one. The sample consists of about 290,000 clones, roughly 89% of them appearing once. The sample was PBMCs or T cells enriched from blood (not recorded which). Source of these receptors: a woman aged 40 to 50 who had recovered from COVID-19.

The chain uses TRBV6-5 and TRBJ1-1, with 7 positions matching TRBD1. The V gene's germline CDR1 is MNHEY and CDR2 SVGAGI. V was clipped by 2 bases and J by 3 bases; unmatched bases: 9. This CDR3 comprises 16 residues. CDR3 sequence (DNA): TGTGCCAGCAGTTACCGCAACAGGGGTTGGTACACTGAAGCTTTCTTT. Translated, it gives CASSYRNRGWYTEAFF.

This clone was seen only once. V is TRBV4-1 and J is TRBJ2-2; 8 nucleotides match TRBD2. The germline V gene has CDR1 MGHRA and CDR2 YSYEKL. The CDR3 contains 17 residues. V was clipped by 1 base and J by 0 bases; unmatched bases: 4. The CDR3 DNA reads TGCGCCAGCAGCCAAGCACTGACTAGCGCGAACACCGGGGAGCTGTTTTTT. Translated: CASSQALTSANTGELFF.

This clone was detected once. The chain links TRBV18 to TRBJ2-3; 7 bases are shared with TRBD2. The germline V gene encodes CDR1 KGHSH and CDR2 LQKENI. The CDR3 is 15 amino acids. Germline trimming cut 3 bases from V and 0 bases from J; bases unmatched to any gene: 3. CDR3 sequence: CASSPGGVSTDTQYF. The CDR3 nucleotides are TGTGCCAGCTCACCGGGGGGGGTGAGCACAGATACGCAGTATTTT.

In this sample, this clone turned up many times. Additional DNA sequences in this sample encode the identical CDR3. The rearrangement joins TRBV4-1 to TRBJ1-1; TRBD1 matches 9 bases. This CDR3 has 14 amino acids. V lost 4 bases and J lost 5; bases outside the gene matches: 5. Germline V lookup: CDR1 MGHRA, CDR2 YSYEKL. CDR3: CASSPGQGTTEAFF. CDR3 nucleotide sequence: TGCGCCAGCAGCCCCGGACAGGGGACGACTGAAGCTTTCTTT.

In nucleotides, the CDR3 is TGTGCCAGCACCAAGTCGGGTCTTAATGAAAAACTGTTTTTT. It encodes CASTKSGLNEKLFF. The chain recombines TRBV6-1 with TRBJ1-4; the D is unclear. Trimming shortened V by 7 bases and J by 4 bases, and 13 bases separated the two germline ends. The CDR3 totals 14 residues. Germline values: CDR1 MNHNS, CDR2 SASEGT.

V and J are TRBV18 and TRBJ1-2; TRBD1 matches 7 bases. The germline CDR1 and CDR2 sequences are KGHSH and LQKENI. The V and J ends lost 3 bases and 4 bases, in that order; junction bases with no gene match: 8. The CDR3 totals 15 residues. This CDR3 is CASSPNGQVFYGYTF. CDR3 DNA sequence: TGTGCCAGCTCACCCAACGGACAGGTCTTCTATGGCTACACCTTC.

The CDR3 region is CASSRERGVKSSYEQYF. CDR3 DNA: TGTGCCAGTAGTAGAGAACGGGGTGTGAAGAGCTCCTACGAGCAGTACTTC. The genes are TRBV19 and TRBJ2-7, with D tentatively TRBD2 (5 bases). Per the germline V gene, CDR1 is LNHDA and CDR2 is SQIVND (reference sequence). The CDR3 covers 17 residues. V shed 4 bases and J shed 0 bases, with 19 bases lying between them.

The J gene is TRBJ1-1, the V gene TRBV7-2; D remains ambiguous. This CDR3 is 13 amino acids long. Per the germline V gene, CDR1 is SGHTA and CDR2 is FQGNSA. The V end lost 6 bases, the J end lost 4 bases, and 12 bases lay between the germline ends. The CDR3 DNA follows: TGTGCCAGCAGACCCAGCGGGTCCACTGAAGCTTTCTTT. Amino acid sequence: CASRPSGSTEAFF.

The gene calls are TRBV7-2 and TRBJ1-2, with D perhaps TRBD1 (5 bases). The V end was cut by 4 bases, the J end by 7 bases, with 10 bases between. CDR1 and CDR2 from the germline V gene are SGHTA and FQGNSA. There are 12 residues in the CDR3. The CDR3, as DNA: TGTGCCAGCAGCTCAGGGTTTAGTGGCTACACCTTC. Amino acid sequence: CASSSGFSGYTF.

The chain joins TRBV28 to TRBJ1-2; weak D call: TRBD1 (6 bases). This CDR3 region has 14 residues. Germline CDR1 and CDR2: MDHEN and SYDVKM. Trimming took 8 bases from V and 8 from J, leaving 21 bases between them. In DNA form, the CDR3 reads TGTGCCAGCCGCGGTGCGGACAGCTTCATCGGCTACACCTTC. Protein sequence: CASRGADSFIGYTF.

This clone was seen only once. The V and J genes are TRBV30 and TRBJ1-1; 8 bases are shared with TRBD1. With 1 base clipped from V and 10 bases from J, the junction kept 2 bases outside the gene matches. Germline-derived CDR1 and CDR2 are GTSNPN and SVGIG (reference sequence). The CDR3 length is 11 residues. CDR3 coding DNA: TGTGCCTGGAGTGGGACAGGGAGAGCTTTCTTT. Its translation: CAWSGTGRAFF.

This chain links TRBV24-1 with TRBJ1-5; 7 bases are shared with TRBD1. Trimming cost V 7 bases and J 6 bases; bases outside gene matches: 5. The CDR3 runs to 13 residues. Looked up from germline, CDR1 is KGHDR and CDR2 is SFDVKD. The DNA for the CDR3 is TGTGCCACCAGCAAGGGGGCTGGTCAGCCCCAGCATTTT. Amino acid sequence: CATSKGAGQPQHF.

This clone was detected a few times. This chain joins TRBV4-3 and TRBJ1-4, with 8 nucleotides matching TRBD1. CDR3 length: 16 residues. The V gene's germline CDR1 is LGHNA and CDR2 YSLEER. With V trimmed by 4 bases and J by 4 bases, 8 bases remained unmatched. The CDR3 DNA follows: TGCGCCAGCAGCCCCACACCACAGGGGGGTAATGAAAAACTGTTTTTT. Protein: CASSPTPQGGNEKLFF.

V and J are TRBV11-1 and TRBJ2-1; D may be TRBD2 (5 bases). V lost 7 bases to trimming and J lost 0 bases, with 13 bases between them. The germline gives CDR1 SGHAT, CDR2 FQDESV (reference sequence). The CDR3 loop spans 15 amino acids. The DNA of the CDR3 is TGTGCCAGCACCCGAGGGATAGACTCCTACAATGAGCAGTTCTTC. This translates into CASTRGIDSYNEQFF. The variable domain in full, with the rest retrieved from reference TRBV11-1 and TRBJ2-1, is EAEVAQSPRYKITEKSQAVAFWCDPISGHATLYWYRQILGQGPELLVQFQDESVVDDSQLPKDRFSAERLKGVDSTLKIQPAELGDSAMYLCASTRGIDSYNEQFFGPGTRLTVL.

The V call is TRBV6-5, the J call TRBJ1-2; D is uncertain. CDR1 and CDR2 (germline): MNHEY, SVGAGI. The CDR3 totals 14 residues. V was shortened by 4 bases and J by 3 bases, with 12 bases between the two germline ends. CDR3 residues: CASSLRRQDYGYTF. As DNA, the CDR3 is TGTGCCAGCAGTTTACGTAGGCAGGACTATGGCTACACCTTC.

The genes are TRBV4-2 and TRBJ2-5; 9 bases are shared with TRBD2. With 1 base clipped from V and 5 bases from J, the junction kept 11 bases outside the gene matches. The CDR3 is 17 amino acids. The germline gives CDR1 LGHNA, CDR2 YNFKEQ. The CDR3 spells CASSQGLGTSILETQYF. The DNA for the CDR3 is TGTGCCAGCAGCCAAGGACTCGGGACTAGCATTCTGGAGACCCAGTACTTC.

The V gene is TRBV7-2, the J gene TRBJ2-1, with D uncertain. V was clipped by 5 bases and J by 8 bases, with 10 bases between them. The CDR3 has 12 residues. Germline-derived CDR1 and CDR2 are SGHTA and FQGNSA. As DNA, the CDR3 is TGTGCCAGCAGCCTATCAGGTCATGAGCAGTTCTTC. The encoded protein is CASSLSGHEQFF. The full variable domain, rest sourced from reference TRBV7-2 and TRBJ2-1, is GAGVSQSPSNKVTEKGKDVELRCDPISGHTALYWYRQSLGQGLEFLIYFQGNSAPDKSGLPSDRFSAERTGGSVSTLTIQRTQQEDSAVYLCASSLSGHEQFFGPGTRLTVL.

The J gene is TRBJ2-7, the V gene TRBV5-4, with a weak D call TRBD2 (6 bases). The CDR3 has 16 amino acids. V gave up 4 bases and J gave up 7 bases, with 24 bases separating them. The V gene's germline CDR1 is SGHNT and CDR2 YYREEE (reference sequence). The CDR3 loop reads CASSPGGGKGLGEQYF. As DNA, the CDR3 is TGTGCCAGCAGCCCGGGCGGCGGGAAGGGATTGGGAGAGCAGTACTTC.

This chain connects TRBV29-1 to TRBJ1-2; D gene ambiguous. The CDR3 has 15 amino acids. Germline lookup yields CDR1 SQVTM and CDR2 ANQGSEA. Trimming shortened V by 0 bases and J by 2 bases, and 13 bases separated the two germline ends. The DNA for the CDR3 is TGCAGCGTTGAAGAGGTATACAGAACCAACTATGGCTACACCTTC. Its protein product is CSVEEVYRTNYGYTF.

J is TRBJ2-1 and V is TRBV11-2, with D possibly TRBD1 on 6 matching bases. The V end was cut by 6 bases, the J end by 4 bases, with 22 bases between. CDR1 is SGHAT and CDR2 is FQNNGV in the germline V gene. This CDR3 is 17 amino acids long. The CDR3 sequence: CASSLKPPGVNYNEQFF. In nucleotides, the CDR3 is TGTGCCAGCAGTTTAAAGCCGCCAGGGGTTAATTACAATGAGCAGTTCTTC.

The chain has TRBV7-9 and TRBJ1-1; D unresolved. V lost 7 bases, J lost 1 base, and 10 bases lay in between. This CDR3 has 13 residues. The V gene's germline CDR1 is SEHNR and CDR2 FQNEAQ (reference sequence). For the CDR3, the DNA is TGTGCCAGCACCAGAGAGCAGAACACTGAAGCTTTCTTT. This codes for CASTREQNTEAFF.